This passage covers 28 T cell receptor beta chains from one sample sequenced in a study of cytomegalovirus exposure and HLA in healthy donors. In the PCR, 60 Vbeta and 13 Jbeta primers were used. Method: immunoSEQ multiplex PCR; TCRdb's copy keeps in-frame clones and lacks some. The sample carries roughly 200,000 clones, roughly 87% recorded once. Sequenced sample: PBMCs. The receptors here all came from a man between 45 and 60 years old in good health and CMV-seronegative.

The V and J genes are TRBV10-3 and TRBJ1-4, with TRBD1 identical over 9 bases. The V gene end was trimmed by 2 bases and the J gene end by 0 bases; junction bases not matched to a gene: 7. The CDR3 spans 18 residues. Germline CDR1 is ENHRY and CDR2 is SYGVKD. DNA of the CDR3: TGTGCCATCAGTGAGGACAGGGGGGGAACTTCAACTAATGAAAAACTGTTTTTT. The encoded protein is CAISEDRGGTSTNEKLFF.

Here the CDR3 DNA reads TGTGCCAGCAGCGGGAGTCGGAACACCGGGGAGCTGTTTTTT. Protein product: CASSGSRNTGELFF. The chain uses TRBV6-5 and TRBJ2-2; D is perhaps TRBD2 (6 bases). The CDR3 loop spans 14 amino acids. The germline V gene encodes CDR1 MNHEY and CDR2 SVGAGI. V was trimmed by 6 bases and J by 1 base, leaving 9 bases between them.

The DNA for the CDR3 is TGTGTTGGTTGGAGCGGGAGCGTAGCAGATACGCAGTATTTT. It is translated as CVGWSGSVADTQYF. V usage is TRBV30 and J usage is TRBJ2-3, with 8 bases aligning to TRBD2. Germline CDR1 reads GTSNPN; CDR2 reads SVGIG (reference sequence). This CDR3 has 14 residues.

V is TRBV2 and J is TRBJ1-2; D uncertain. Germline-derived CDR1 and CDR2 are SNHLY and FYNNEI. This CDR3 is built from 14 residues. V was shortened by 6 bases and J by 7 bases, with 18 bases between the two germline ends. DNA for the CDR3: TGTGCCAGCAGGCAGGATTTGTGGGCAGGTGGCTACACCTTC. Its translation: CASRQDLWAGGYTF.

The genes are TRBV19 and TRBJ2-7; TRBD2 matches 10 bases. Germline V gene lookup returns CDR1 LNHDA and CDR2 SQIVND (reference sequence). After removal of 6 bases from V and 6 bases from J, the junction contained 11 bases not matched to a gene. The CDR3 is 15 residues long. The CDR3 nucleotides read TGTGCCAGTAGCCCCCGGACTAGCGGTCCGGGCGAGCAGTACTTC. Its translation is CASSPRTSGPGEQYF.

CDR3 sequence: CASTPPGLALNEQYF. In nucleotides, the CDR3 is TGTGCCAGCACCCCCCCCGGACTAGCGTTGAACGAGCAGTACTTC. This rearrangement joins TRBV28 to TRBJ2-5; 9 bases align to TRBD2. The assigned J gene may be wrong: the sequence end matches TRBJ2-7 better. The CDR3 totals 15 residues. Germline CDR1 MDHEN, CDR2 SYDVKM.

V and J are TRBV19 and TRBJ2-7; TRBD2 aligns across 7 bases. The CDR3 runs to 14 residues. The ends lost 5 bases at V and 3 bases at J; junction bases unmatched: 7. Per germline, CDR1 LNHDA and CDR2 SQIVND (reference sequence). The CDR3 coding sequence is TGTGCCAGTAGTGCTCTCGCTAGCGGCTACGAGCAGTACTTC. Protein: CASSALASGYEQYF.

CDR3 loop: CASCERSSYNEQFF. The DNA of the CDR3 is TGTGCCAGCTGTGAGCGATCTTCCTACAATGAGCAGTTCTTC. V and J are TRBV18 and TRBJ2-1; no definite D call. Germline V gene lookup returns CDR1 KGHSH and CDR2 LQKENI. The V end lost 7 bases, the J end lost 1 base, and 11 bases lay between the germline ends. The CDR3 covers 14 residues.

V usage is TRBV6-5 and J usage is TRBJ2-2, with TRBD1 as a possible D gene (6 bases). Trimming cost V 8 bases and J 6 bases, with 16 bases left between them. Germline-derived CDR1 and CDR2 are MNHEY and SVGAGI. The CDR3 length is 14 residues. The CDR3 coding sequence is TGTGCCAGCGAGACAGGCAAGAATCCCGGGGAGCTGTTTTTT. The encoded protein is CASETGKNPGELFF.

The rearrangement links TRBV11-2 to TRBJ2-7, with 14 bases identical to TRBD2. The CDR3 is 16 residues long. V lost 0 bases and J lost 4; bases outside the gene matches: 2. Germline values: CDR1 SGHAT, CDR2 FQNNGV. DNA for the CDR3: TGTGCCAGCAGCTTAGAGCGGACTAGCGGGAGGTACGAGCAGTACTTC. Amino acid sequence: CASSLERTSGRYEQYF.

The chain has TRBV25-1 and TRBJ1-2; D not resolved. The CDR3 consists of 13 residues. Germline lookup yields CDR1 MGHDK and CDR2 SYGVNS. V lost 5 bases and J lost 2, with 9 bases in between. The CDR3 is CASSNPQNYGYTF. The DNA for the CDR3 is TGTGCCAGCAGTAACCCACAGAACTATGGCTACACCTTC.

The gene calls are TRBV2 and TRBJ2-1, with 8 bases lining up with TRBD1. J was trimmed by 1 base and V by 5 bases; bases with no gene match: 4. This CDR3 region has 15 residues. Germline V gives CDR1 SNHLY, CDR2 FYNNEI. The DNA of the CDR3 is TGTGCCAGCAGTCCGGACAGGGTGTCCTACAATGAGCAGTTCTTC. This sequence encodes CASSPDRVSYNEQFF.

The rearrangement joins TRBV27 to TRBJ2-7; perhaps TRBD1 as D (5 bases). Trimming shortened V by 4 bases and J by 0 bases, and 13 bases separated the two germline ends. The germline CDR1 and CDR2 sequences are MNHEY and SMNVEV (reference sequence). The CDR3 totals 15 residues. The CDR3 reads CASSSQGYTSYEQYF. In DNA form, the CDR3 reads TGTGCCAGCAGTTCGCAGGGCTACACCTCCTACGAGCAGTACTTC.

V usage is TRBV29-1 and J usage is TRBJ1-4, with a tentative D call TRBD1 (5 bases). V was pared by 4 bases and J by 8 bases, with 26 bases between. Germline values: CDR1 SQVTM, CDR2 ANQGSEA. There are 17 residues in the CDR3. The CDR3 loop is CSVGGVEGNSRGEKLFF. The DNA for the CDR3 is TGCAGCGTTGGGGGGGTGGAAGGCAACTCACGGGGCGAAAAACTGTTTTTT.

The V and J genes are TRBV12-5 and TRBJ2-1, with 7 bases fitting TRBD2. J gave up 5 bases and V 7 bases, and 11 bases lay outside the gene matches. The CDR3 contains 15 residues. CDR1 is LGHNT, CDR2 FRNRAP, per germline. Here the CDR3 DNA reads TGTGCTAGTGCCAAAGCGGGATACGGCAACAATGAGCAGTTCTTC. Translated: CASAKAGYGNNEQFF.

The CDR3 DNA sequence: TGCGCCAGCAGCCAAGATGCAGCTAGTCGGATCACAGATACGCAGTATTTT. Its protein product is CASSQDAASRITDTQYF. The chain combines TRBV4-3 with TRBJ2-3; no definite D call. Germline V gene lookup returns CDR1 LGHNA and CDR2 YSLEER. Trimming removed 0 bases at V and 2 bases at J, with 15 bases between. The length of the CDR3 is 17 residues.

In the case of this clone: Germline and junction disagree at one end, which may indicate a read error. The rearrangement uses TRBV7-9 and TRBJ1-5; 8 bases are shared with TRBD1. The CDR3 has 15 residues. CDR1 SEHNR and CDR2 FQNEAQ come from the germline V gene (reference sequence). CDR3 bases: TGTTCCAGCAGCAGGACAGGGATTAGCAATCAGCCCCAGCATTTT. This codes for CSSSRTGISNQPQHF.

The rearrangement uses TRBV6-5 and TRBJ1-2, with D possibly matching TRBD1 (6 bases). The length of the CDR3 is 14 residues. V shed 6 bases and J shed 4 bases, with 15 bases lying between them. Germline CDR1 is MNHEY and CDR2 is SVGAGI. CDR3 DNA: TGTGCCAGCAGCCGAACAGGGTTCGGCTATGGCTACACCTTC. Translation gives CASSRTGFGYGYTF.

This chain uses TRBV7-6 with TRBJ1-4; D is perhaps TRBD1 (5 bases). Per germline, CDR1 SGHVS and CDR2 FNYEAQ. The V and J ends lost 0 bases and 0 bases respectively, with 11 bases between them. The CDR3 totals 17 residues. The CDR3 region has the DNA TGTGCCAGCAGCTTAGCAGGGGCGGTTGCAACTAATGAAAAACTGTTTTTT. It translates to CASSLAGAVATNEKLFF.

This chain joins TRBV19 and TRBJ2-7, with TRBD2 as a possible D gene (5 bases). CDR3 length: 15 residues. CDR1 and CDR2 from the germline V gene are LNHDA and SQIVND (reference sequence). Trimming cost V 5 bases and J 2 bases, with 16 bases left between them. CDR3 coding DNA: TGTGCCAGTAGTGACTACACACGGGGTACCTACGAGCAGTACTTC. Translation gives CASSDYTRGTYEQYF.

On this clone itself: Germline is not matched at one junction end, which may reflect a read error. This sequence joins TRBV7-9 and TRBJ2-6; the D gene is possibly TRBD2 (5 bases). The CDR3 totals 15 residues. Looked up from germline, CDR1 is SEHNR and CDR2 is FQNEAQ (reference sequence). The CDR3 nucleotides read TGTTCCAGCAGCGCACGGGGCTCTGGGGCCAACGTCCTGACTTTC. Translating it yields CSSSARGSGANVLTF. The full variable domain, rest sourced from reference TRBV7-9 and TRBJ2-6, is DTGVSQNPRHKITKRGQNVTFRCDPISEHNRLYWYRQTLGQGPEFLTYFQNEAQLEKSRLLSDRFSAERPKGSFSTLEIQRTEQGDSAMYLCSSSARGSGANVLTFGAGSRLTVL.

V is TRBV4-3 and J is TRBJ2-1, with 8 bases aligning to TRBD1. Germline V gives CDR1 LGHNA, CDR2 YSLEER. The CDR3 is 17 residues long. The junction had 15 bases not matched to a gene; V was cut back by 3 bases and J by 8 bases. CDR3 DNA: TGCGCCAGCAGCCAGGAACCGGGGAGCAGGGGGCGGGATGAGCAGTTCTTC. It specifies CASSQEPGSRGRDEQFF.

This clone was seen more than once but under ten times. The rearrangement uses TRBV6-6 and TRBJ1-5; D uncertain. Germline V gives CDR1 MNHNY, CDR2 SVGAGI (reference sequence). V lost 5 bases and J 0 bases, leaving 11 bases between the germline ends. This CDR3 is built from 15 residues. The CDR3 DNA follows: TGTGCCAGCAGTCCCGACACGGCTAGCAATCAGCCCCAGCATTTT. The encoded protein is CASSPDTASNQPQHF.

In nucleotides, the CDR3 is TGTGCCAGCAGCCTCGAACGGAATTCAGGCTACGAGCAGTACTTC. Its protein product is CASSLERNSGYEQYF. J is TRBJ2-7 and V is TRBV7-8, with no clear D. The V and J ends lost 5 bases and 3 bases respectively, with 17 bases between them. This CDR3 contains 15 residues. Germline V gene data show CDR1 as SGHVS and CDR2 as FQNEAQ.

V gene TRBV15 combines with J gene TRBJ2-5; D is perhaps TRBD1 (6 bases). V was pared by 3 bases and J by 5 bases, with 16 bases between. In germline, CDR1 is LNHNV, CDR2 YYDKDF (reference sequence). The CDR3 is made up of 15 amino acids. The CDR3 bases are TGTGCCACCAGCAGTCGTACAGGGCGTGCGGAGACCCAGTACTTC. This gives the protein CATSSRTGRAETQYF.

The V gene is TRBV2, the J gene TRBJ1-5; possibly TRBD1 for D (6 bases). Trimming stripped 5 bases from V and 0 bases from J, with 11 bases between. The CDR3 totals 15 residues. The germline CDR1 and CDR2 sequences are SNHLY and FYNNEI. The CDR3 is CASSKQGLSNQPQHF. The DNA of the CDR3 is TGTGCCAGCAGTAAACAGGGTCTTAGCAATCAGCCCCAGCATTTT.

V and J are TRBV5-6 and TRBJ2-3, with a possible D match to TRBD2 (5 bases). In germline, CDR1 is SGHDT, CDR2 YYEEEE. Between the trimmed V and J ends, which lost 2 bases and 13 bases, there was a span of 17 bases. This CDR3 spans 13 amino acids. CDR3: CASSLSSVPREYF. Here the CDR3 DNA reads TGTGCCAGCAGCTTAAGTAGCGTGCCACGGGAGTATTTT.

The genes are TRBV5-1 and TRBJ2-7; 9 bases line up with TRBD2. CDR1 and CDR2 from the germline V gene are SGHRS and YFSETQ. J was trimmed by 4 bases and V by 1 base; bases with no gene match: 6. This CDR3 has 15 amino acids. Written as DNA, the CDR3 is TGCGCCAGCAGCTTGTTGGGCGGGAGGGGGTACGAGCAGTACTTC. It yields the protein CASSLLGGRGYEQYF.